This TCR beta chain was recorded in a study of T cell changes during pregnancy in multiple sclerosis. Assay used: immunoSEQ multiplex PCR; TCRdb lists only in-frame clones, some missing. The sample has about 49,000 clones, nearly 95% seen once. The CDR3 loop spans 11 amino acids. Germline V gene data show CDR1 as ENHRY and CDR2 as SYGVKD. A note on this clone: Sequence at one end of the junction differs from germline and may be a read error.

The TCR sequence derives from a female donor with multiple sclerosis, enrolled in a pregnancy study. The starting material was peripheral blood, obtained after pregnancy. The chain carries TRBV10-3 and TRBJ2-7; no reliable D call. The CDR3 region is CAISESRLLWF. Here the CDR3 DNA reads TGTGCCATCAGTGAGTCGCGCCTGCTCTGGTTC.